The clone carrying this T cell receptor beta chain was detected only a few times. Its antigen is not known. CDR1 and CDR2 (germline): ENHRY, SYGVKD. V was clipped by 5 bases and J by 2 bases, with 10 bases between them. This CDR3 comprises 15 residues. TCRdb redid the calling of the 5' RACE reads with MiXCR, one entry per CDR3 protein. The sample includes more than 150,000 distinct CDR3 sequences, less than 20% seen only once; the top ten take 3% to 4%. This sample stems from a study of T-cell memory formation after mild COVID-19. Looking at the study overall: Largely donor-specific TCR clusters were found. Findings and caveats of the study: There was no confirmation that second-wave clones peaking on day 37 were SARS-CoV-2 specific. CD8+ contracting clones occupied EMRA, while CD4+ ones occupied mainly CM and EM. There was a balanced CD4/CD8 profile in clones contracting day 15 to 85, and later expanders leaned CD4+.

Source material: PBMCs or a T cell subset sorted from them (not recorded which). The chain uses TRBV10-3 and TRBJ2-6; the D gene is possibly TRBD1 (6 bases). This TCR came from a young man who had mild COVID-19 (a few samples of this study predate the infection). Cell type and time point are not known. The CDR3 DNA reads TGTGCCATCAGTTGGACAGCAGCTGGGGCCAACGTCCTGACTTTC. This codes for CAISWTAAGANVLTF.